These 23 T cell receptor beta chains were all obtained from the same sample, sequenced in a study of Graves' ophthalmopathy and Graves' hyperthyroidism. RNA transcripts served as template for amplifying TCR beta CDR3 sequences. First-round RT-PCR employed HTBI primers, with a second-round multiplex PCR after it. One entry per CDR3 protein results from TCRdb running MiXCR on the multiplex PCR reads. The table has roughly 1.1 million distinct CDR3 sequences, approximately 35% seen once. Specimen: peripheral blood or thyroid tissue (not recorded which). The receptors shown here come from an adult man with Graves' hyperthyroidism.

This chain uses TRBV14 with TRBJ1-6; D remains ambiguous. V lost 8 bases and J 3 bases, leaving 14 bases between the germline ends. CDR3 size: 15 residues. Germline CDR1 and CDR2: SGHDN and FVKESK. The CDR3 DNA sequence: TGTGCCAGCTCCGTTATCGAAAGCTATAATTCACCCCTCCACTTT. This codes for CASSVIESYNSPLHF. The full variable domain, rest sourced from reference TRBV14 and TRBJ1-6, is EAGVTQFPSHSVIEKGQTVTLRCDPISGHDNLYWYRRVMGKEIKFLLHFVKESKQDESGMPNNRFLAERTGGTYSTLKVQPAELEDSGVYFCASSVIESYNSPLHFGNGTRLTVT.

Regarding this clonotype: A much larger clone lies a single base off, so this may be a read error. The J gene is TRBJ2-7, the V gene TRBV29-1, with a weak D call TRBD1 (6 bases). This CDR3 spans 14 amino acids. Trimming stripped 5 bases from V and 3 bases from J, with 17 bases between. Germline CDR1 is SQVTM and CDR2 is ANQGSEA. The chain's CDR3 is CSVLAGDKYYEQYF. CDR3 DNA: TGCAGCGTTCTCGCCGGGGACAAGTACTACGAGCAGTACTTC.

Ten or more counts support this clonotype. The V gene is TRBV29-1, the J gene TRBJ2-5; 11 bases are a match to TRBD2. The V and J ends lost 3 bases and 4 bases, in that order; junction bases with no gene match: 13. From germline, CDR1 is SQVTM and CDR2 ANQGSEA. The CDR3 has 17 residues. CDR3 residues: CSVDSLAGGSMRETQYF. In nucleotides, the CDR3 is TGCAGCGTTGATAGCCTAGCGGGAGGATCGATGCGAGAGACCCAGTACTTC.

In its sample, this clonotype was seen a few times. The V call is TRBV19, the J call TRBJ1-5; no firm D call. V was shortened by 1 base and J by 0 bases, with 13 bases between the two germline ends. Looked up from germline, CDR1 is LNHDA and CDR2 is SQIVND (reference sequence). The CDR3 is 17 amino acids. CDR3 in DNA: TGTGCCAGTAGTATAGTCAATCCGAGGAATAGCAATCAGCCCCAGCATTTT. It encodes CASSIVNPRNSNQPQHF.

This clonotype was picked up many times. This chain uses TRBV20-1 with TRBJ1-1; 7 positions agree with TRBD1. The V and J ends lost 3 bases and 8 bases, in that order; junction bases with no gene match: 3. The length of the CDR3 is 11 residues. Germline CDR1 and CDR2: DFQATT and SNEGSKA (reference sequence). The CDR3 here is CSARGDREAFF. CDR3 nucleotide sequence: TGCAGTGCTAGGGGGGACAGAGAAGCTTTCTTT.

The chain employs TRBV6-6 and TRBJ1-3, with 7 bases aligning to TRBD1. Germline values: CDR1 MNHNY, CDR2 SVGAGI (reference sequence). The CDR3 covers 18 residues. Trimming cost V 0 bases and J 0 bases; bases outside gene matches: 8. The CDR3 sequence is CASSYSGQQIRSGNTIYF. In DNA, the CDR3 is TGTGCCAGCAGTTACTCGGGACAGCAGATACGCTCTGGAAACACCATATATTTT.

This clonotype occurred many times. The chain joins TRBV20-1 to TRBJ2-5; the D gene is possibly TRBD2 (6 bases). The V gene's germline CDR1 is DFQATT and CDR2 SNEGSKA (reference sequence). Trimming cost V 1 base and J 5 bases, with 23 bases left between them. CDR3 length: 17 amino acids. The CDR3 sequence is CSARVDGGGTPSETQYF. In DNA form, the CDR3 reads TGCAGTGCTAGAGTGGATGGGGGAGGCACACCCAGTGAGACCCAGTACTTC.

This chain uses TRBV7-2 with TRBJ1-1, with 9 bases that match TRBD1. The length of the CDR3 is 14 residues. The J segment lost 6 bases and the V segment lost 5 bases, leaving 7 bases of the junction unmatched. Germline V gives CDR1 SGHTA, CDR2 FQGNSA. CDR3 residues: CASSGGQGIAEAFF. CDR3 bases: TGTGCCAGCAGCGGGGGACAGGGCATTGCTGAAGCTTTCTTT.

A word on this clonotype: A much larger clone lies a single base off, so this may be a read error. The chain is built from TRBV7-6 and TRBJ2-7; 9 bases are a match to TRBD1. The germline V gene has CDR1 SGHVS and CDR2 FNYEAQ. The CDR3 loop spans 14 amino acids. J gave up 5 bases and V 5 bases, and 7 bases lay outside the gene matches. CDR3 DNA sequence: TGTGCCAGCAGCCCCCGGGACAGGGCGGACGAGCAGTACTTC. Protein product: CASSPRDRADEQYF. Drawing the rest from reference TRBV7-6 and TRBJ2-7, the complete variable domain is GAGVSQSPRYKVTKRGQDVALRCDPISGHVSLYWYRQALGQGPEFLTYFNYEAQQDKSGLPNDRFSAERPEGSISTLTIQRTEQRDSAMYRCASSPRDRADEQYFGPGTRLTVT.

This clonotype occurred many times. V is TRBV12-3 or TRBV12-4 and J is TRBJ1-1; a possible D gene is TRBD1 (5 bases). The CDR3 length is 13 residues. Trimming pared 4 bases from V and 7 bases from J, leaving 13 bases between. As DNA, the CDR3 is TGTGCCAGCAGTTCAGGCAGGGACCTTGAAGCTTTCTTT. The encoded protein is CASSSGRDLEAFF.

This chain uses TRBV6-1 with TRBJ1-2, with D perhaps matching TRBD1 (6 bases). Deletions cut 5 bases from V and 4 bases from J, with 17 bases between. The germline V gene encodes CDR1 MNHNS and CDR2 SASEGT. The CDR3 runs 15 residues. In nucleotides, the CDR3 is TGTGCCAGCAGTCCGGTGACAGGCGGAACCTATGGCTACACCTTC. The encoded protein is CASSPVTGGTYGYTF.

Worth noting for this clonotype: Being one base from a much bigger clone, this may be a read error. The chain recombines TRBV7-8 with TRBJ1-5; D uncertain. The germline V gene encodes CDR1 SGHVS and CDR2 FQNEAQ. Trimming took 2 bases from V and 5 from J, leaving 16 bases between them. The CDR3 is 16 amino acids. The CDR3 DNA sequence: TGTGCCAGCAGCTTAAAGGCGGCCAGAAGAGATCAGCCCCAGCATTTT. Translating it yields CASSLKAARRDQPQHF.

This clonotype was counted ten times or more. CDR3 in DNA: TGCGCCAGCAGTTCCCGGACAGACCTATTACTGCAGTACTTC. It codes for CASSSRTDLLLQYF. This chain joins TRBV10-1 and TRBJ2-7; tentatively, D is TRBD1 (6 bases). The germline V gene encodes CDR1 WNHNN and CDR2 SYGVQD (reference sequence). The CDR3 runs to 14 residues. V shed 5 bases and J shed 9 bases, with 20 bases lying between them.

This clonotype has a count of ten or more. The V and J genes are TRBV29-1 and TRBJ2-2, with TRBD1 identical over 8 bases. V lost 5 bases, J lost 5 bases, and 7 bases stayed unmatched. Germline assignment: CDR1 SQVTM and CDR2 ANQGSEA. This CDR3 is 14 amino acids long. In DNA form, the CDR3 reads TGCAGCGTTCCGGACAGGGTGGGGACCGGGGAGCTGTTTTTT. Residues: CSVPDRVGTGELFF.

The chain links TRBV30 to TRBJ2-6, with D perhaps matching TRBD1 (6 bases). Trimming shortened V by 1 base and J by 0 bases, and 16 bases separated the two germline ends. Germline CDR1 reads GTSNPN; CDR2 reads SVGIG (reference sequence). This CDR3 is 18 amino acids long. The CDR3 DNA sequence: TGTGCCTGGAGTGGCTTTCCGAACAGGGACTCTGGGGCCAACGTCCTGACTTTC. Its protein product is CAWSGFPNRDSGANVLTF. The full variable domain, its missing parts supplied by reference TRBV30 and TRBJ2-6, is SQTIHQWPATLVQPVGSPLSLECTVEGTSNPNLYWYRQAAGRGLQLLFYSVGIGQISSEVPQNLSASRPQDRQFILSSKKLLLSDSGFYLCAWSGFPNRDSGANVLTFGAGSRLTVL.

The chain's CDR3 is CASSYTLAGLQYF. The DNA for the CDR3 is TGTGCCAGCAGTTATACGCTAGCGGGACTACAGTACTTC. The V call is TRBV2, the J call TRBJ2-5; 9 bases line up with TRBD2. The CDR3 runs to 13 residues. After removal of 5 bases from V and 11 bases from J, the junction contained 9 bases not matched to a gene. Per the germline V gene, CDR1 is SNHLY and CDR2 is FYNNEI.

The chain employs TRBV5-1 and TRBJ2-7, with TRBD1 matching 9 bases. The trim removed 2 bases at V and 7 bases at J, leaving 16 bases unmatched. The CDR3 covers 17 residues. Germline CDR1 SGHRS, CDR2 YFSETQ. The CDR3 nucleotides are TGCGCCAGCAGCTTCGGGTGGCGACAGGGGGGGTTTGGGGAGCAGTACTTC. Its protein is CASSFGWRQGGFGEQYF.

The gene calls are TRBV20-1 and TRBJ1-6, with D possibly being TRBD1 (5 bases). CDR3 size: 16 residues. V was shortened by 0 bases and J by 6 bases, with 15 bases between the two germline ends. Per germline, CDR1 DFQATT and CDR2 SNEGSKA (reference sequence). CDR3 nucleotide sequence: TGCAGTGCTAGAGATCAGGGCATGGGTAGTAATTCACCCCTCCACTTT. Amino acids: CSARDQGMGSNSPLHF.

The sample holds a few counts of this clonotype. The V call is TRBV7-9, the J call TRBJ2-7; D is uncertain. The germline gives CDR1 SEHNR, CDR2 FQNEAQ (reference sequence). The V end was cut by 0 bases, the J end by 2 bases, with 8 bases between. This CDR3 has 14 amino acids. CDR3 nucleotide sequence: TGTGCCAGCAGCTTAGCTCCACCTCCCTACGAGCAGTACTTC. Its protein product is CASSLAPPPYEQYF.

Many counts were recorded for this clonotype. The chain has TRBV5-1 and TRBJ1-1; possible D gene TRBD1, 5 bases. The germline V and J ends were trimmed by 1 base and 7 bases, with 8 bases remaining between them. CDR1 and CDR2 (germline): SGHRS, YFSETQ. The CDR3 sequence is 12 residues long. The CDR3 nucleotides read TGCGCCAGCAGCTTGTGGGGGGATGAAGCTTTCTTT. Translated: CASSLWGDEAFF.

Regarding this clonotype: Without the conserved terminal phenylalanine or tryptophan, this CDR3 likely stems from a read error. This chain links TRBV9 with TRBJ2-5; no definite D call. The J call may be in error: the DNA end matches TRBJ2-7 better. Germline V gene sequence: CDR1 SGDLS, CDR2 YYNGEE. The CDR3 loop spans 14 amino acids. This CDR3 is CASSVDHSSYEQYL. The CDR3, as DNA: TGTGCCAGCAGCGTAGACCACAGCTCCTACGAGCAGTACCTC.

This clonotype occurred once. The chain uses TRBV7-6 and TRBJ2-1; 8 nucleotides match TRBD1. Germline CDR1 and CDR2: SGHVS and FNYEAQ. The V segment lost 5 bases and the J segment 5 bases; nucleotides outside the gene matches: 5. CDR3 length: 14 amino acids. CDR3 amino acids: CASSPRTGHNEQFF. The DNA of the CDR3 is TGTGCCAGCAGCCCGAGGACAGGGCACAATGAGCAGTTCTTC.

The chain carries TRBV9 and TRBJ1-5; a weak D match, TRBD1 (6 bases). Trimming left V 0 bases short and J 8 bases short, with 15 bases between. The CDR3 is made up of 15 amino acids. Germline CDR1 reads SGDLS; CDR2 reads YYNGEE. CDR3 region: CASSVDGGPGKPQHF. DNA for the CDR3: TGTGCCAGCAGCGTAGATGGGGGGCCAGGTAAGCCCCAGCATTTT.